The rows below give T cell receptor beta chains drawn from one sample of a study of T cell changes during pregnancy in multiple sclerosis. Sequencing was performed with immunoSEQ multiplex PCR; in TCRdb, only in-frame clones are kept and a portion is missing. The sample includes about 70,000 clones, less than 95% seen only once; the top ten take about 0.6%. Source: peripheral blood, taken in the third trimester of pregnancy. The source of these receptors is a female donor with multiple sclerosis, enrolled in a pregnancy study. Both conserved end residues are part of each CDR3. The D gene is left open where the match is weak.

j_call: TRBJ1-5
d_call: TRBD1
v_call: TRBV5-5
cdr3_aa: CASSLEGVRTGPNQPQHF
cdr3_nt: TGTGCCAGCAGCTTGGAAGGGGTAAGGACAGGGCCCAATCAGCCCCAGCATTTT

j_call: TRBJ2-5
d_call: TRBD2
v_call: TRBV5-5
cdr3_aa: CASSLRGEETQYF
cdr3_nt: TGTGCCAGCAGCTTGCGGGGGGAAGAGACCCAGTACTTC

j_call: TRBJ2-1
d_call: .
v_call: TRBV6-1
cdr3_aa: CASSEGFRGGAYNEQFF
cdr3_nt: TGTGCCAGCAGTGAGGGGTTTAGGGGGGGTGCCTACAATGAGCAGTTCTTC

j_call: TRBJ2-1
d_call: .
v_call: TRBV11-3
cdr3_aa: CASSLGSGPYNEQFF
cdr3_nt: TGTGCCAGCAGCTTAGGGAGCGGGCCCTACAATGAGCAGTTCTTC

j_call: TRBJ2-7
d_call: .
v_call: TRBV6-6
cdr3_aa: CASTFGGGSYEQYF
cdr3_nt: TGTGCCAGCACTTTTGGGGGAGGTAGCTACGAGCAGTACTTC

j_call: TRBJ1-1
d_call: TRBD1
v_call: TRBV7-3
cdr3_aa: CASSLGQATEAFF
cdr3_nt: TGTGCCAGCAGCTTGGGACAGGCCACTGAAGCTTTCTTT

j_call: TRBJ2-5
d_call: TRBD1
v_call: TRBV29-1
cdr3_aa: CSVGETGVRGTQYF
cdr3_nt: TGCAGCGTTGGGGAGACAGGGGTTCGGGGAACCCAGTACTTC

j_call: TRBJ2-5
d_call: TRBD2
v_call: TRBV19
cdr3_aa: CASSIAASGRETQYF
cdr3_nt: TGTGCCAGTAGTATAGCGGCTAGCGGTAGGGAGACCCAGTACTTC

j_call: TRBJ1-5
d_call: .
v_call: TRBV6-4
cdr3_aa: CASSRGEDQPQHF
cdr3_nt: TGTGCCAGCAGTCGGGGGGAGGATCAGCCCCAGCATTTT

j_call: TRBJ2-7
d_call: TRBD1
v_call: TRBV28
cdr3_aa: CASNLGTGRDEQYF
cdr3_nt: TGTGCCAGCAACCTCGGGACAGGGCGGGACGAGCAGTACTTC

j_call: TRBJ2-3
d_call: .
v_call: TRBV2
cdr3_aa: CASSDPRPAERPSTDTQYF
cdr3_nt: TGTGCCAGCAGTGATCCTCGGCCAGCAGAGCGTCCTAGCACAGATACGCAGTATTTT

j_call: TRBJ2-7
d_call: .
v_call: TRBV4-3
cdr3_aa: CASSQDRGYEQYF
cdr3_nt: TGCGCCAGCAGCCAAGATCGGGGATACGAGCAGTACTTC

j_call: TRBJ2-7
d_call: .
v_call: TRBV5-8
cdr3_aa: CASSLGGNGKYEQYF
cdr3_nt: TGTGCCAGCAGCCTGGGGGGCAACGGTAAATACGAGCAGTACTTC

j_call: TRBJ1-2
d_call: TRBD1
v_call: TRBV19
cdr3_aa: CASSMGGQGSNYGYTF
cdr3_nt: TGTGCCAGTAGTATGGGGGGACAGGGATCCAACTATGGCTACACCTTC